What follows is one T cell receptor beta chain and its context. Some clones are missing from TCRdb's copy, which holds only in-frame ones; the method was immunoSEQ multiplex PCR. The sample holds over 100,000 clones, 90% seen once. The sample belongs to a study of control samples from healthy donors and cancer patients. Germline CDR1 and CDR2: ENHRY and SYGVKD. Trimming pared 2 bases from V and 4 bases from J, leaving 7 bases between. The CDR3 consists of 13 residues. The receptor was derived from a human donor in good health. The donor label of this sample is uncertain. The sequenced sample consisted of blood. The chain is built from TRBV10-3 and TRBJ2-3, with a weak D call TRBD2 (6 bases). CDR3 DNA sequence: TGTGCCATCAGTGAGCGGGAGTCAGATACGCAGTATTTT. It codes for CAISERESDTQYF.